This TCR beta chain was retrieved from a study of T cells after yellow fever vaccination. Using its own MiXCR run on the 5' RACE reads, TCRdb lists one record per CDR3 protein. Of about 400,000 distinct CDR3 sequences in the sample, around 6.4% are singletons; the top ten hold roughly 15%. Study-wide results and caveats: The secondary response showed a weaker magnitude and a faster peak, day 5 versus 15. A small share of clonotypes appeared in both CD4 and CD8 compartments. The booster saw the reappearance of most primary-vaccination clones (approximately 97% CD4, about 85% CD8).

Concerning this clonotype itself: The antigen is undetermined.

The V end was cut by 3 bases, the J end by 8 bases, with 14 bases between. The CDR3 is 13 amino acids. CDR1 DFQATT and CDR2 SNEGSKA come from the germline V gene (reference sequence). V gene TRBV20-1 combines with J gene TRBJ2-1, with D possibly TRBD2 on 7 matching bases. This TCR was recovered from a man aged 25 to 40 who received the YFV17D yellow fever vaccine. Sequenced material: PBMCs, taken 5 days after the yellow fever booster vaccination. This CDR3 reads CSARTPGGHEQFF. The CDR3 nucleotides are TGCAGTGCTAGGACGCCGGGGGGCCATGAGCAGTTCTTC.